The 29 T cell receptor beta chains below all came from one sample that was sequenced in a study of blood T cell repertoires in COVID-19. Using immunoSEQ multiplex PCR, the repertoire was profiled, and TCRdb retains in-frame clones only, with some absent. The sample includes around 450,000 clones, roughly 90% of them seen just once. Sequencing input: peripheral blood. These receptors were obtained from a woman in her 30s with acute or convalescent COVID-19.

CDR3 sequence: CATSGGTGDYGYTF. CDR3 in DNA: TGTGCCACCAGCGGGGGGACAGGGGACTATGGCTACACCTTC. This chain joins TRBV24-1 and TRBJ1-2, with TRBD1 matching over 10 bases. Trimming removed 7 bases from V and 3 bases from J; junction bases left unmatched: 4. The CDR3 totals 14 residues. Germline loops: CDR1 KGHDR, CDR2 SFDVKD.

The CDR3 sequence: CASSFGGTGYGADTQYF. Written as DNA, the CDR3 is TGTGCCAGCAGCTTTGGGGGCACAGGGTACGGGGCAGATACGCAGTATTTT. The chain uses TRBV7-8 and TRBJ2-3, with a tentative D call TRBD1 (6 bases). V was pared by 3 bases and J by 4 bases, with 20 bases between. Germline-derived CDR1 and CDR2 are SGHVS and FQNEAQ. CDR3 size: 17 residues.

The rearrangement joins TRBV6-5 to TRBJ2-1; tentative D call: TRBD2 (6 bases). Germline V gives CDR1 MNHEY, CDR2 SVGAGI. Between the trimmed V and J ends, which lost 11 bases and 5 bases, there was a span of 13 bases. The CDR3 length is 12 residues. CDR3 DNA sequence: TGTGCCGCCACCGGGGGAAACAATGAGCAGTTCTTC. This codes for CAATGGNNEQFF.

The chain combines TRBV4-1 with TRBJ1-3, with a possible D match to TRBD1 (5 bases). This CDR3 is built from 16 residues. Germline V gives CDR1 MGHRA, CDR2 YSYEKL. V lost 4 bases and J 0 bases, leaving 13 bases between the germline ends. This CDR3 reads CASSPGQGPSGNTIYF. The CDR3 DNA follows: TGCGCCAGCAGCCCAGGTCAGGGCCCCTCTGGAAACACCATATATTTT.

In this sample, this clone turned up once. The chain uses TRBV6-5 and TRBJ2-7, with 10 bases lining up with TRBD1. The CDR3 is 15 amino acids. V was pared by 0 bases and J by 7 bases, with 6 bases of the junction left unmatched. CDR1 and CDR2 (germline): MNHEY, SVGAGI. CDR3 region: CASSYSRQGAGEQYF. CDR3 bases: TGTGCCAGCAGTTACTCGCGACAGGGGGCGGGTGAGCAGTACTTC.

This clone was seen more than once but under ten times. This CDR3 reads CASSFSGIEPQHF. The CDR3 coding sequence is TGTGCCAGCAGCTTCTCAGGGATTGAGCCCCAGCATTTT. This chain links TRBV7-9 with TRBJ1-5; weak D call: TRBD1 (5 bases). Trimming shortened V by 3 bases and J by 8 bases, and 11 bases separated the two germline ends. CDR3 length: 13 amino acids. Germline CDR1 reads SEHNR; CDR2 reads FQNEAQ (reference sequence).

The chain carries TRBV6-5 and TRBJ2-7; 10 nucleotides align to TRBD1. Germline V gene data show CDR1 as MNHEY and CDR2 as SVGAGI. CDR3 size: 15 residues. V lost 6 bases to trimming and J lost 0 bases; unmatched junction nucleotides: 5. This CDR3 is CASRADRGSSYEQYF. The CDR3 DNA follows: TGTGCCAGCAGGGCGGACAGGGGGAGCTCCTACGAGCAGTACTTC.

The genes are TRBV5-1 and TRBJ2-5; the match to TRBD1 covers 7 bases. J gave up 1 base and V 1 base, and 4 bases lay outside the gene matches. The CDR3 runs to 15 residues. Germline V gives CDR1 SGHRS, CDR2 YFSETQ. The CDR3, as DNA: TGCGCCAGCAGCTTGACAGGGGACCCCCAAGAGACCCAGTACTTC. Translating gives CASSLTGDPQETQYF.

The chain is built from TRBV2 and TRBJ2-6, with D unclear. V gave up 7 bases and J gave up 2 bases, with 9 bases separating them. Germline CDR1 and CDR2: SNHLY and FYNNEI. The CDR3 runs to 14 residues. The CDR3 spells CASNLLPGANVLTF. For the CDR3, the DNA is TGTGCCAGCAATCTCCTTCCTGGGGCCAACGTCCTGACTTTC.

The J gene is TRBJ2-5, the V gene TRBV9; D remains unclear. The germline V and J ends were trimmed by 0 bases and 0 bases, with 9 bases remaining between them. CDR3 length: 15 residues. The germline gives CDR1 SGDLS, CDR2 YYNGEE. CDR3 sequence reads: CASSVDGRDQETQYF. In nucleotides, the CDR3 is TGTGCCAGCAGCGTAGACGGTAGAGACCAAGAGACCCAGTACTTC. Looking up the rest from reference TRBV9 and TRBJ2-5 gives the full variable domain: DSGVTQTPKHLITATGQRVTLRCSPRSGDLSVYWYQQSLDQGLQFLIQYYNGEERAKGNILERFSAQQFPDLHSELNLSSLELGDSALYFCASSVDGRDQETQYFGPGTRLLVL.

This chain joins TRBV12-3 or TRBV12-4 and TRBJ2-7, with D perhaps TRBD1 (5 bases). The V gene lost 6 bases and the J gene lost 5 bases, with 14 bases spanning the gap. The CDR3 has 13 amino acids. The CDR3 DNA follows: TGTGCCAGCAGCCTCTCAAAGGGGAACGAGCAGTACTTC. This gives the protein CASSLSKGNEQYF.

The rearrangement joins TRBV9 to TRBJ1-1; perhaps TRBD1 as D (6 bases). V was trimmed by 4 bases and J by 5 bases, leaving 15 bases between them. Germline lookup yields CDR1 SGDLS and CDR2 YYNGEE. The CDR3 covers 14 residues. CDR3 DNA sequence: TGTGCCAGCAGCCCAAACACAGGGAGAACTGAAGCTTTCTTT. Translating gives CASSPNTGRTEAFF.

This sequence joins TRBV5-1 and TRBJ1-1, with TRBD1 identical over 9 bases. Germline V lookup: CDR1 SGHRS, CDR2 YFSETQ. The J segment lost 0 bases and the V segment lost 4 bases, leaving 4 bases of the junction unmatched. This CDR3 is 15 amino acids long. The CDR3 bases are TGCGCCAGCAGCGACGGGACAGGGATGAACACTGAAGCTTTCTTT. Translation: CASSDGTGMNTEAFF.

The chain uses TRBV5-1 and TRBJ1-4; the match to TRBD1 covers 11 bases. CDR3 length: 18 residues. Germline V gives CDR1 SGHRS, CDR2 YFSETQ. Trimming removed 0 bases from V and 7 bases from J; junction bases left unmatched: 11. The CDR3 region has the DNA TGCGCCAGCAGCTTGGGGGACAGGGGGACGCTCGGTGGTGAAAAACTGTTTTTT. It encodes CASSLGDRGTLGGEKLFF.

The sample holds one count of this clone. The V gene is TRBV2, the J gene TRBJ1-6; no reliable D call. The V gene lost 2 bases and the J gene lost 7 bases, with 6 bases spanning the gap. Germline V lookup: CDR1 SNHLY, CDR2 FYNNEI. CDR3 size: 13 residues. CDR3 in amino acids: CASSESPNSPLHF. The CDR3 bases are TGTGCCAGCAGTGAATCCCCAAATTCACCCCTCCACTTT.

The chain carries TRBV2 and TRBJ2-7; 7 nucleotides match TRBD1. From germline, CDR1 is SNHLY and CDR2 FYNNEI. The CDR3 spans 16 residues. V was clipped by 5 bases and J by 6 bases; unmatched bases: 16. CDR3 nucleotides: TGTGCCAGCAGTCCCTCCAGAGCAGGGGGTATAATCGAGCAGTACTTC. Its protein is CASSPSRAGGIIEQYF.

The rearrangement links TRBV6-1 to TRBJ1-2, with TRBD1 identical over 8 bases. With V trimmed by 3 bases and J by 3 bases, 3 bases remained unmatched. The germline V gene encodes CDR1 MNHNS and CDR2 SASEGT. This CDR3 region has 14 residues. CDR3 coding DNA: TGTGCCAGCAGTGACCTGGACAGGGACTATGGCTACACCTTC. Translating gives CASSDLDRDYGYTF.

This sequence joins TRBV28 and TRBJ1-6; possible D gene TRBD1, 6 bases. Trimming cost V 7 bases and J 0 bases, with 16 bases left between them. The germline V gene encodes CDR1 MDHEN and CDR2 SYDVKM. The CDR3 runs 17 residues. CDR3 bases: TGTGCCAGCAATCACAGGGTGATCCACTCCTATAATTCACCCCTCCACTTT. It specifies CASNHRVIHSYNSPLHF.

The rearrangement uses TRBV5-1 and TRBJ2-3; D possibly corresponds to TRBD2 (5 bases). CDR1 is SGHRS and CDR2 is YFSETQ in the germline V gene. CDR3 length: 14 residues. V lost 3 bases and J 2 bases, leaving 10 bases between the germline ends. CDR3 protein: CASSYLASTDTQYF. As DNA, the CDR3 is TGCGCCAGCAGCTATCTAGCCTCCACAGATACGCAGTATTTT.

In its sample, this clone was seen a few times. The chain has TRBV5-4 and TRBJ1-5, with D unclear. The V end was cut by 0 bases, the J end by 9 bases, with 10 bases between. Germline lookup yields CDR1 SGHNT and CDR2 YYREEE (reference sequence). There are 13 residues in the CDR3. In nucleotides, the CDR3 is TGTGCCAGCAGCTTGGACCCACGGGGGCCCCAGCATTTT. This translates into CASSLDPRGPQHF.

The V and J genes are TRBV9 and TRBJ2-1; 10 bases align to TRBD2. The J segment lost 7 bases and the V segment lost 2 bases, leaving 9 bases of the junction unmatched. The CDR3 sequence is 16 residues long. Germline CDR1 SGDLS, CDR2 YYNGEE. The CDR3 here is CASSVERGGLENEQFF. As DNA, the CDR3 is TGTGCCAGCAGCGTGGAGCGGGGGGGCCTCGAGAATGAGCAGTTCTTC.

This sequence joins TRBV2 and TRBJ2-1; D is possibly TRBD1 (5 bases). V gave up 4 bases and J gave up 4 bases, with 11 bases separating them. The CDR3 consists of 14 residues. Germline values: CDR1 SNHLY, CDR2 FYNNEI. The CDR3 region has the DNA TGTGCCAGCAGTGGCTCCCAGGGATACAATGAGCAGTTCTTC. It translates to CASSGSQGYNEQFF.

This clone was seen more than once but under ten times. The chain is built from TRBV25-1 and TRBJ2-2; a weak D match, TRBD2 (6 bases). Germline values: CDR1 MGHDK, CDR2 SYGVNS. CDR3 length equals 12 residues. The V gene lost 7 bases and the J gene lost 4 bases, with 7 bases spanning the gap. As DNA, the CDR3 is TGTGCCAGCAAGGAGGGCACCGGGGAGCTGTTTTTT. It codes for CASKEGTGELFF.

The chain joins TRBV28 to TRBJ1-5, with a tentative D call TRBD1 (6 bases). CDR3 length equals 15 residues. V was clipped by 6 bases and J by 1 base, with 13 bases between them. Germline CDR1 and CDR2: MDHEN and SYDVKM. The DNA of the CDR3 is TGTGCCAGCAGGGCACAGGGTCGAAGCAATCAGCCCCAGCATTTT. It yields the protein CASRAQGRSNQPQHF.

The chain's CDR3 is CSVAVAPQVSGELFF. The CDR3 DNA reads as TGCAGCGTTGCTGTTGCCCCCCAAGTGAGCGGGGAGCTGTTTTTT. This chain links TRBV29-1 with TRBJ2-2; D is unclear. The CDR3 covers 15 residues. V lost 4 bases, J lost 7 bases, and 19 bases lay in between. CDR1 is SQVTM and CDR2 is ANQGSEA in the germline V gene.

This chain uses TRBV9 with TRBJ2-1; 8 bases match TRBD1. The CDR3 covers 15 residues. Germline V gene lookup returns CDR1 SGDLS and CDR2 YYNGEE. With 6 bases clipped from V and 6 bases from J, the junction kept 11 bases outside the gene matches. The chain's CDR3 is CASNPPGGAPNEQFF. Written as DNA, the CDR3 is TGTGCCAGCAACCCCCCAGGGGGCGCCCCCAATGAGCAGTTCTTC.

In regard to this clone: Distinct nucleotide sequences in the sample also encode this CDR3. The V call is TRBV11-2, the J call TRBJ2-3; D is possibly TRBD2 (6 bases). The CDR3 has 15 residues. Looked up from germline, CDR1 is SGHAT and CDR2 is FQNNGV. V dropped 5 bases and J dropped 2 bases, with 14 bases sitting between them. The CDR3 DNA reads TGTGCCAGCAGCCTCGGGACTGGCAACACAGATACGCAGTATTTT. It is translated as CASSLGTGNTDTQYF.

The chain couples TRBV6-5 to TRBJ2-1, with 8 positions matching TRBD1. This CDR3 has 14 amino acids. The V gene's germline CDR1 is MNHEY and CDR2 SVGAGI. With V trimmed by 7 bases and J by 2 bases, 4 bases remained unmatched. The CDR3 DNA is TGTGCCAGCAAAGGGACAGGCGCCTACAATGAGCAGTTCTTC. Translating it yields CASKGTGAYNEQFF.

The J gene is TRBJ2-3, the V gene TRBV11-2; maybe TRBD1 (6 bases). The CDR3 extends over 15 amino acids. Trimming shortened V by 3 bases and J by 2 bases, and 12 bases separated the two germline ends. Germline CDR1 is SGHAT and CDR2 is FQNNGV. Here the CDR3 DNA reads TGTGCCAGCAGCTTCGCCCAGGGGCTCACAGATACGCAGTATTTT. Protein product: CASSFAQGLTDTQYF. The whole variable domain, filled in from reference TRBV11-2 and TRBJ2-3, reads EAGVAQSPRYKIIEKRQSVAFWCNPISGHATLYWYQQILGQGPKLLIQFQNNGVVDDSQLPKDRFSAERLKGVDSTLKIQPAKLEDSAVYLCASSFAQGLTDTQYFGPGTRLTVL.